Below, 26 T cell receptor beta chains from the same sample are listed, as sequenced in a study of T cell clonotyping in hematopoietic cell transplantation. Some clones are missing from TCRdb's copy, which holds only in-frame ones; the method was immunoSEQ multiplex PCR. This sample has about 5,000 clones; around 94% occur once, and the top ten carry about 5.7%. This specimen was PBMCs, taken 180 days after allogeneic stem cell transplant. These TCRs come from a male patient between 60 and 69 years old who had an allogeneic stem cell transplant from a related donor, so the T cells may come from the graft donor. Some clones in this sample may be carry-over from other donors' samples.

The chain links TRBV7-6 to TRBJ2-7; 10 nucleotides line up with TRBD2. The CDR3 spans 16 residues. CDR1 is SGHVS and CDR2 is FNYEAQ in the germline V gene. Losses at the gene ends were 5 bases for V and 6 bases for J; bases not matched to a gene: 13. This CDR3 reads CASSPIAGGYFGEQYF. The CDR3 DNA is TGTGCCAGCAGCCCGATAGCGGGAGGATATTTCGGCGAGCAGTACTTC.

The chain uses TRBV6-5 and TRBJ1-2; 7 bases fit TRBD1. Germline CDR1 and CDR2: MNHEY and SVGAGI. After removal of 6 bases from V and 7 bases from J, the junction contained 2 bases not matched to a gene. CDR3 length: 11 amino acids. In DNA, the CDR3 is TGTGCCAGCAGACGACAGGGTGGCTACACCTTC. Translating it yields CASRRQGGYTF.

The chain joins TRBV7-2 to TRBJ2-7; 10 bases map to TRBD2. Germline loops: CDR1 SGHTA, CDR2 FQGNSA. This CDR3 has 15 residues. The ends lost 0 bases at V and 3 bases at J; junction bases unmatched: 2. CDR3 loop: CASSLAAGGDYEQYF. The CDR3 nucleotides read TGTGCCAGCAGCTTAGCAGCGGGGGGGGACTACGAGCAGTACTTC. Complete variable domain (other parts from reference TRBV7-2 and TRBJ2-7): GAGVSQSPSNKVTEKGKDVELRCDPISGHTALYWYRQSLGQGLEFLIYFQGNSAPDKSGLPSDRFSAERTGGSVSTLTIQRTQQEDSAVYLCASSLAAGGDYEQYFGPGTRLTVT.

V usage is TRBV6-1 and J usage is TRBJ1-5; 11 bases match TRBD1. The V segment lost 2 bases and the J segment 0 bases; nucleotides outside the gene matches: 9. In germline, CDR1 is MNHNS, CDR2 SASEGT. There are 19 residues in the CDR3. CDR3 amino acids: CASSEKGTGGENSNQPQHF. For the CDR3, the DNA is TGTGCCAGCAGTGAAAAGGGGACAGGGGGGGAGAATAGCAATCAGCCCCAGCATTTT.

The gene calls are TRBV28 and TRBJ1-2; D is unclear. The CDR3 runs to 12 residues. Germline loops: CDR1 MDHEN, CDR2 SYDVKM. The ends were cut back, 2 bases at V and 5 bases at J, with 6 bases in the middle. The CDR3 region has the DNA TGTGCCAGCAGTTTACGTGCTTATGGCTACACCTTC. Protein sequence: CASSLRAYGYTF.

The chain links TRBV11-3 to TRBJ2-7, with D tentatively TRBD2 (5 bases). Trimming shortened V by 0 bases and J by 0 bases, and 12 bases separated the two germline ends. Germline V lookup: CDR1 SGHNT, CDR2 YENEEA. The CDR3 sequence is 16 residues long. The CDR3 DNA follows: TGTGCCAGCAGCTTAGATGGTCCGGGGAGCTCCTACGAGCAGTACTTC. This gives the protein CASSLDGPGSSYEQYF.

The CDR3 region is CASSKRVEGGYTF. CDR3 coding DNA: TGTGCCAGTAGTAAGAGGGTAGAAGGTGGCTACACCTTC. This chain joins TRBV19 and TRBJ1-2; no clear D gene. This CDR3 region has 13 residues. The ends were cut back, 4 bases at V and 7 bases at J, with 13 bases in the middle. CDR1 and CDR2 from the germline V gene are LNHDA and SQIVND (reference sequence).

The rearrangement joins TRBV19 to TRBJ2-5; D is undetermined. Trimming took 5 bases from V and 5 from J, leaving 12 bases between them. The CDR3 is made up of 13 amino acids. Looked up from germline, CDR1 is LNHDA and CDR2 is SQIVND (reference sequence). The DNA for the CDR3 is TGTGCCAGTAGTGCGTCGGTTGCGGAGACCCAGTACTTC. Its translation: CASSASVAETQYF. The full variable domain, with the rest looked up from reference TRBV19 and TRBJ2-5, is DGGITQSPKYLFRKEGQNVTLSCEQNLNHDAMYWYRQDPGQGLRLIYYSQIVNDFQKGDIAEGYSVSREKKESFPLTVTSAQKNPTAFYLCASSASVAETQYFGPGTRLLVL.

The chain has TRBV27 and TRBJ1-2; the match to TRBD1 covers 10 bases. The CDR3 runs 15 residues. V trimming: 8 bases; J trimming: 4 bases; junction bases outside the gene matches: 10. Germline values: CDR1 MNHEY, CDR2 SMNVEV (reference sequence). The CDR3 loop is CASCHPGTGAYGYTF. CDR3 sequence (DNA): TGTGCCAGCTGTCATCCCGGGACAGGGGCCTATGGCTACACCTTC.

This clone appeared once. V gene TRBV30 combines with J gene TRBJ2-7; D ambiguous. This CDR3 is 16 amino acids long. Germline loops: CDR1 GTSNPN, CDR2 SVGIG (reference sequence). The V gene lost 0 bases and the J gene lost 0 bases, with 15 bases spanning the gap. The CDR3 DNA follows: TGTGCCTGGAGTGTTAGATTGGTTTCCAGCTCCTACGAGCAGTACTTC. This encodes CAWSVRLVSSSYEQYF. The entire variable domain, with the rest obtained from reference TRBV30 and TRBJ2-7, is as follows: SQTIHQWPATLVQPVGSPLSLECTVEGTSNPNLYWYRQAAGRGLQLLFYSVGIGQISSEVPQNLSASRPQDRQFILSSKKLLLSDSGFYLCAWSVRLVSSSYEQYFGPGTRLTVT.

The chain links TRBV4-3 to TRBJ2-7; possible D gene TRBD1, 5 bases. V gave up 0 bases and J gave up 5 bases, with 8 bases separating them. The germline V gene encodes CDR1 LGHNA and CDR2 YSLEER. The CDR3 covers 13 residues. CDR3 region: CASSQDQGNEQYF. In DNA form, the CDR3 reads TGCGCCAGCAGCCAAGATCAGGGTAACGAGCAGTACTTC.

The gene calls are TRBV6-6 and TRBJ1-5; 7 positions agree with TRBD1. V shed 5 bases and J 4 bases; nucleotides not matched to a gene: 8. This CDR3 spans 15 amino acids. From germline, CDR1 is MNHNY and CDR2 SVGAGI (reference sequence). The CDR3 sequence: CASSRQGQGNQPQHF. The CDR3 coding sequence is TGTGCCAGCAGTCGACAGGGTCAAGGAAATCAGCCCCAGCATTTT.

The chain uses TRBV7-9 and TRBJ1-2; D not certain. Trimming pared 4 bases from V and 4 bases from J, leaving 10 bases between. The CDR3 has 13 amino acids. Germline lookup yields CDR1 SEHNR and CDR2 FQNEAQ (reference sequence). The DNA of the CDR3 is TGTGCCAGCAGCTCGCTAGGGTCCTATGGCTACACCTTC. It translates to CASSSLGSYGYTF.

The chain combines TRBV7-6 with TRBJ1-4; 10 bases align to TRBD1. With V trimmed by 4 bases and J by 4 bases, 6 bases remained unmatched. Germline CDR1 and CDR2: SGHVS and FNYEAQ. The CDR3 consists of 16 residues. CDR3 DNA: TGTGCCAGCAGCTCGGGACAGGGGACCTATAATGAAAAACTGTTTTTT. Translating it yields CASSSGQGTYNEKLFF.

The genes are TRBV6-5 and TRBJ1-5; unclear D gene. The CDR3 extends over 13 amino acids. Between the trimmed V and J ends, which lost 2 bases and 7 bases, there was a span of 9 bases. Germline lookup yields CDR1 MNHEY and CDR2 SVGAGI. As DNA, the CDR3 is TGTGCCAGCAGTTACGGCCGGTGGCAGCCCCAGCATTTT. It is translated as CASSYGRWQPQHF.

The chain's CDR3 is CASSLGRGVSGAEQYF. The CDR3 nucleotides read TGTGCCAGCAGCTTGGGTCGGGGTGTGTCGGGGGCCGAGCAGTACTTC. The chain recombines TRBV5-4 with TRBJ2-7; D could derive from TRBD1 or TRBD2 (6 bases each). V was shortened by 0 bases and J by 6 bases, with 19 bases between the two germline ends. The CDR3 sequence is 16 residues long. Per germline, CDR1 SGHNT and CDR2 YYREEE (reference sequence).

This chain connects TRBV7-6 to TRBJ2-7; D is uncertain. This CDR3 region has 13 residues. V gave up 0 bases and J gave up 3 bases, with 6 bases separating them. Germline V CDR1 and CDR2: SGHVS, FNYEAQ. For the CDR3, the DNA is TGTGCCAGCAGCTTAGCGCTGAGCTACGAGCAGTACTTC. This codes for CASSLALSYEQYF.

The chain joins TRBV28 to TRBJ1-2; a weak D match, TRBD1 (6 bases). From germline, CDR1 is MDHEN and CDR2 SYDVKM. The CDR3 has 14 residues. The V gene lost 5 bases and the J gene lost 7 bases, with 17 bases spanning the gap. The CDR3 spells CASSLRGGVTGYTF. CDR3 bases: TGTGCCAGCAGTCTTAGGGGGGGGGTTACTGGCTACACCTTC.

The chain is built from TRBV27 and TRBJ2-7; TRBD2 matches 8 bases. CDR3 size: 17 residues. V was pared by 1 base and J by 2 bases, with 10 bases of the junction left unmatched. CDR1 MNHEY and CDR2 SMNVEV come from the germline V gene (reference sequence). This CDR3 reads CASSLFRASGLTYEQYF. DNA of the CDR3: TGTGCCAGCAGTTTATTCAGGGCTAGCGGGCTTACCTACGAGCAGTACTTC.

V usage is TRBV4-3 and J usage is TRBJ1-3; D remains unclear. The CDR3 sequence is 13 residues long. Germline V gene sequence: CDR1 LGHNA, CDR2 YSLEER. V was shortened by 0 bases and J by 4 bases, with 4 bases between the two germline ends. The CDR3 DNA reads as TGCGCCAGCAGCCAAGATAGGGGAAACACCATATATTTT. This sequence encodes CASSQDRGNTIYF.

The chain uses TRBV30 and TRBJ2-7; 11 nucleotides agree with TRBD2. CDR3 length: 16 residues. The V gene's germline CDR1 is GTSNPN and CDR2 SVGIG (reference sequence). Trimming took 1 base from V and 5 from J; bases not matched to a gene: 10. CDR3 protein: CAWSAYLAGGPNEQYF. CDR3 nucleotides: TGTGCCTGGAGTGCGTACTTAGCGGGGGGGCCTAACGAGCAGTACTTC.

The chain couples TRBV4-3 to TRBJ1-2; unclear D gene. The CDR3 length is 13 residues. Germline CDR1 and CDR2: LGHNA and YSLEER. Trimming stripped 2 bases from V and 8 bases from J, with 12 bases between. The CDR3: CASSQPSGGGYTF. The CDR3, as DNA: TGCGCCAGCAGCCAACCAAGCGGAGGCGGCTACACCTTC.

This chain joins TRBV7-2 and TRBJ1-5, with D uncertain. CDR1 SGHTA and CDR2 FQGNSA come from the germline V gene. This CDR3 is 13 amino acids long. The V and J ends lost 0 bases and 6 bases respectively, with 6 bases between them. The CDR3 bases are TGTGCCAGCAGCTTAGCGTCTACTCAGCCCCAGCATTTT. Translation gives CASSLASTQPQHF. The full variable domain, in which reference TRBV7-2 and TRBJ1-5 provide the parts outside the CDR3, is GAGVSQSPSNKVTEKGKDVELRCDPISGHTALYWYRQSLGQGLEFLIYFQGNSAPDKSGLPSDRFSAERTGGSVSTLTIQRTQQEDSAVYLCASSLASTQPQHFGDGTRLSIL.

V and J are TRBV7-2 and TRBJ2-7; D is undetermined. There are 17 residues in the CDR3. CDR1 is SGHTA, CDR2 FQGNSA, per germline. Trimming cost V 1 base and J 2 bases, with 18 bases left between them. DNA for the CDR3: TGTGCCAGCAGCTTAGTCGGCCGCAAAGTATGGGCCTACGAGCAGTACTTC. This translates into CASSLVGRKVWAYEQYF.

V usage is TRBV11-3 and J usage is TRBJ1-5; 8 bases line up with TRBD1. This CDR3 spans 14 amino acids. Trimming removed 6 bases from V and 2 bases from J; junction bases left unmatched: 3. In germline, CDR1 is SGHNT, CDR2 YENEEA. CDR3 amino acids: CASSKGQGNQPQHF. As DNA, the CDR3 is TGTGCCAGCAGTAAGGGACAGGGCAATCAGCCCCAGCATTTT.

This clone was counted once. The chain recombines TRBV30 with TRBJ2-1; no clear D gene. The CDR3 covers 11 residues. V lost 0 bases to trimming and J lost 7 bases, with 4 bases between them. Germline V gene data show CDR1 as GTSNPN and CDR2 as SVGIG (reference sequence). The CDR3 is CAWSVTNEQFF. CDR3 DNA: TGTGCCTGGAGTGTGACGAATGAGCAGTTCTTC.